The clone carrying this T cell receptor (beta chain) was seen only a few times. Its antigen is unidentified. The germline gene is not matched at one end of the junction; a read error may be the cause. The source of the sample is a study of blood T cells in healthy people across ages. At the level of the study: Capture by template switching was about one barcoded beta molecule per two T cells. Study results and caveats: Estimates of total diversity, which came from one million sequenced T cells, were considered to be underestimates.

Looked up from germline, CDR1 is SGHKS and CDR2 is YYEKEE (reference sequence). The CDR3 consists of 15 residues. Together with a sample-barcoded 5' primer, a J-beta primer mix was included in a second PCR lasting about 7 to 11 cycles. Every cDNA was tagged by a template-switch adaptor with 12 random nucleotides. MiXCR, run by TCRdb on the 5' RACE reads, gives a single entry per CDR3 protein. The repertoire consists of 800,000 to 1,300,000 distinct CDR3 sequences, with under 30% occurring once and the leading ten covering approximately 0.75%. The same sample was also studied in work on T cells of mothers and their children. From that report: Donation came from three healthy Caucasian mothers together with their six children.

Sequenced material: blood. This sequence was found in a girl aged 2 to 10 in good health. The rearrangement uses TRBV5-5 and TRBJ1-2; no clear D gene. CDR3 bases: TGTGCCAGCAGCTTGGACAGCCGGACCAACTATGGCCACACCTTC. It specifies CASSLDSRTNYGHTF. The variable domain in full, completed from reference TRBV5-5 and TRBJ1-2, reads DAGVTQSPTHLIKTRGQQVTLRCSPISGHKSVSWYQQVLGQGPQFIFQYYEKEERGRGNFPDRFSARQFPNYSSELNVNALLLGDSALYLCASSLDSRTNYGHTFGSGTRLTVV.